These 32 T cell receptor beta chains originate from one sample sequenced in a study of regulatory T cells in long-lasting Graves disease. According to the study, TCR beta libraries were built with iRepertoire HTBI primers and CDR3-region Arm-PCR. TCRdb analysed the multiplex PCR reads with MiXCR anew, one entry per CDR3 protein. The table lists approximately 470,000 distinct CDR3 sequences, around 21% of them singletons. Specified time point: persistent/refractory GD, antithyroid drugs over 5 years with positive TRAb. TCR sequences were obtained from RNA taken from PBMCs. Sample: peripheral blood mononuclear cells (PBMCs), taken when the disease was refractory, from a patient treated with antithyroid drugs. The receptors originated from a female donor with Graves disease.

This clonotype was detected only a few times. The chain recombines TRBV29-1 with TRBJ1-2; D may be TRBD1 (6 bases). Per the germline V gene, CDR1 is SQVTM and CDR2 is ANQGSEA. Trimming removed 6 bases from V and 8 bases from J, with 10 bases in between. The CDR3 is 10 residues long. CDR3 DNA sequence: TGCAGCGTACAGGGAAACGGCTACACCTTC. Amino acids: CSVQGNGYTF.

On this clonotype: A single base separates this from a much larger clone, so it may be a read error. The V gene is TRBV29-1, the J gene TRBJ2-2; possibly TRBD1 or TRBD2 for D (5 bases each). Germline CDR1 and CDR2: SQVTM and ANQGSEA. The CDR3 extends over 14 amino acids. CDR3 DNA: TGCAGCGTCCCGGACAATTCGAACACCGGGAAGCTGTTTTTT. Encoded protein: CSVPDNSNTGKLFF.

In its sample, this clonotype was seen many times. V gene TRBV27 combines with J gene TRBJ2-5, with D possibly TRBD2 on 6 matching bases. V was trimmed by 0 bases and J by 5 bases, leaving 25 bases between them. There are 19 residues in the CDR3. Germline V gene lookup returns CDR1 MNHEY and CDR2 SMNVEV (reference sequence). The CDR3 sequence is CASSLSPFWRGRALETQYF. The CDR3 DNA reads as TGTGCCAGCAGTTTATCCCCCTTTTGGAGGGGACGAGCTCTGGAGACCCAGTACTTC.

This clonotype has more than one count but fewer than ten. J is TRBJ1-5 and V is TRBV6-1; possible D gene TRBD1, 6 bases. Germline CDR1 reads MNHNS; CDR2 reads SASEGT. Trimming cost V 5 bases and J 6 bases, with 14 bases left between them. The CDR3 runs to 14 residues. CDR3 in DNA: TGTGCCAGCAGTCTCACAGGGAAAGTTCAGCCCCAGCATTTT. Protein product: CASSLTGKVQPQHF.

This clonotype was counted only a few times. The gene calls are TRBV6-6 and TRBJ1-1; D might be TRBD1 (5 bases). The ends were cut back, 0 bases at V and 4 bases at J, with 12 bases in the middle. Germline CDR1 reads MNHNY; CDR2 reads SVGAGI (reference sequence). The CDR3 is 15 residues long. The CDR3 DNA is TGTGCCAGCAGTTACTCGGGGGGGACGACCACTGAAGCTTTCTTT. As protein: CASSYSGGTTTEAFF.

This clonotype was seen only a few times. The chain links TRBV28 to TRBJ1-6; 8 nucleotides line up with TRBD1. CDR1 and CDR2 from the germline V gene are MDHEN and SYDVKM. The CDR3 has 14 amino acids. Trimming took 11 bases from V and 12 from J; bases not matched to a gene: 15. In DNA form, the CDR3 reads TGTGCCGGCGGTTTGGGGACAGGACTGCTACCCCTCCACTTT. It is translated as CAGGLGTGLLPLHF.

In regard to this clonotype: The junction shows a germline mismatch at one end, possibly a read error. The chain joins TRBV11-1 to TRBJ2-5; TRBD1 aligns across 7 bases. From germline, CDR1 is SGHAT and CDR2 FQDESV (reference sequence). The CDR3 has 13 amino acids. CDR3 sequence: CASSLTGIETQYF. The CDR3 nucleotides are TGCGCCAGCAGCTTGACAGGGATAGAGACCCAGTACTTC.

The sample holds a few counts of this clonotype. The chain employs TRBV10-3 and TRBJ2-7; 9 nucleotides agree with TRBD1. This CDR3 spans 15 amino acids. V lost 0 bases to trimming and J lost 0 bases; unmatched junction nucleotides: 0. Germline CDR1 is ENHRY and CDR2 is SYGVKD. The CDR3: CAISESTGGSYEQYF. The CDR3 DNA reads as TGTGCCATCAGTGAGTCGACAGGGGGCTCCTACGAGCAGTACTTC.

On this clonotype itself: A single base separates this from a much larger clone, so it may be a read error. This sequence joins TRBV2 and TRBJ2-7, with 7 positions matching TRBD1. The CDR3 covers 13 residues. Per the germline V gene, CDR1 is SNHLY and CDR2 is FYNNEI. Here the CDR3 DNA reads TGTGCCAGCAGTGGGGACAGACTCTACGAGCAGCACTTC. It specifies CASSGDRLYEQHF.

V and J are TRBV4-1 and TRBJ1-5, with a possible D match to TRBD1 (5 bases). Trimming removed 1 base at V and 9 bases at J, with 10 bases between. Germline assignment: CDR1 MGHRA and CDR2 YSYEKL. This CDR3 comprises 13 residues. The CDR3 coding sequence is TGCGCCAGCAGCCAAGGGGGCTACCCGCCCCAGCATTTT. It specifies CASSQGGYPPQHF.

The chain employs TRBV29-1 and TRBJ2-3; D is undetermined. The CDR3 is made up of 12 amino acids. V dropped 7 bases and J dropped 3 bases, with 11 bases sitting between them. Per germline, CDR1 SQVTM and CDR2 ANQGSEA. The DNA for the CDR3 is TGCAGCGGTAACCTACAGACAGATACGCAGTATTTT. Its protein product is CSGNLQTDTQYF.

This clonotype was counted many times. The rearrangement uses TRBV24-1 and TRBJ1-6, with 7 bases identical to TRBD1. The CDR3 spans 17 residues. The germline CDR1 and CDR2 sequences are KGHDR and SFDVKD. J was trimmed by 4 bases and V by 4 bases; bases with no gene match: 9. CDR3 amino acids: CATSDPRTGGYNSPLHF. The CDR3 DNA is TGTGCCACCAGTGACCCCCGGACAGGCGGGTATAATTCACCCCTCCACTTT.

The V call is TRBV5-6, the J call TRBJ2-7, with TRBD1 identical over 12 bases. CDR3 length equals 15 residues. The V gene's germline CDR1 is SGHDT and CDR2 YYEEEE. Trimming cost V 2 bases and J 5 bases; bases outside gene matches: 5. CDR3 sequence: CASSFRGQGAHEQYF. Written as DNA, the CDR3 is TGTGCCAGCAGCTTTAGGGGACAGGGGGCCCACGAGCAGTACTTC.

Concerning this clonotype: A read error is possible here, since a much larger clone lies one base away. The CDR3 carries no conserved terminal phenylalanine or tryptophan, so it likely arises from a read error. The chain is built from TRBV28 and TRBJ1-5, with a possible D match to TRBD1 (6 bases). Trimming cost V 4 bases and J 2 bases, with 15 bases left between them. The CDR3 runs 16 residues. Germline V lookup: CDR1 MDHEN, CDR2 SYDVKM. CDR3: CASSSDRTRGNQPQHL. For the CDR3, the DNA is TGTGCCAGCAGTTCCGACAGGACTAGGGGCAATCAGCCCCAGCATCTT.

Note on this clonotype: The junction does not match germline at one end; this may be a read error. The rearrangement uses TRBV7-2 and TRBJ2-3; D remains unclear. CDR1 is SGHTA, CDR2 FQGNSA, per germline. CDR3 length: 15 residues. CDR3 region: CAGSLGHQLTDTQYF. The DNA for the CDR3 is TGTGCCGGCAGCTTAGGGCACCAACTCACAGATACGCAGTATTTT.

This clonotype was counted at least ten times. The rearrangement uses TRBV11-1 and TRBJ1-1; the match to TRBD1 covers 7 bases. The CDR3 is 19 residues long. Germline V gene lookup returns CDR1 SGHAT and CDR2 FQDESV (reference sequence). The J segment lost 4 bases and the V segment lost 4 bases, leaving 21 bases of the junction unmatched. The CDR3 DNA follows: TGTGCCAGCAGCTCCAGATTTGGGACTTCTGACAGGGTGAGCACTGAAGCTTTCTTT. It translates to CASSSRFGTSDRVSTEAFF.

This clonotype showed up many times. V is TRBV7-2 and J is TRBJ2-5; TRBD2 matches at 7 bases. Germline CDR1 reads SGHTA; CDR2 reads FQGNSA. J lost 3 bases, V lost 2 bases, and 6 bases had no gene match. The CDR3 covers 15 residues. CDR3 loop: CASSLTAGDKETQYF. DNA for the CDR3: TGTGCCAGCAGCTTAACGGCGGGAGACAAAGAGACCCAGTACTTC.

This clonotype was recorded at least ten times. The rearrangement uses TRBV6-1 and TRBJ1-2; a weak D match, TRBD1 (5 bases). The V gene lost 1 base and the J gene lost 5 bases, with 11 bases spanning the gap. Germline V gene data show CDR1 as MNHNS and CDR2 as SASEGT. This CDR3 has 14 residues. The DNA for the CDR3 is TGTGCCAGCAGTGAAGTGACAGAGGTATATGGCTACACCTTC. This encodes CASSEVTEVYGYTF.

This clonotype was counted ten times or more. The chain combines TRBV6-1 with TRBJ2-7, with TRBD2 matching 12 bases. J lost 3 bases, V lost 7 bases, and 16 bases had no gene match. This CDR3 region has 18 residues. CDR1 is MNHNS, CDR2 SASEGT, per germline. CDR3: CASIFWERTSGTLYEQYF. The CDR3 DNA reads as TGTGCCAGCATTTTTTGGGAGAGGACTAGCGGGACACTCTACGAGCAGTACTTC.

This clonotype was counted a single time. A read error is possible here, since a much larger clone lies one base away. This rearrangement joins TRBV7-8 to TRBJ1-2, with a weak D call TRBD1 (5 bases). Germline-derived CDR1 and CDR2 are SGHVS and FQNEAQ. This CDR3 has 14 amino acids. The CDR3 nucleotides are TGTGCCAGCAGCCCCCTGACAGATCACTATAGCTACACCTTC. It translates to CASSPLTDHYSYTF. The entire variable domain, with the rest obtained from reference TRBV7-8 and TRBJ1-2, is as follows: GAGVSQSPRYKVAKRGQDVALRCDPISGHVSLFWYQQALGQGPEFLTYFQNEAQLDKSGLPSDRFFAERPEGSVSTLKIQRTQQEDSAVYLCASSPLTDHYSYTFGSGTRLTVV.

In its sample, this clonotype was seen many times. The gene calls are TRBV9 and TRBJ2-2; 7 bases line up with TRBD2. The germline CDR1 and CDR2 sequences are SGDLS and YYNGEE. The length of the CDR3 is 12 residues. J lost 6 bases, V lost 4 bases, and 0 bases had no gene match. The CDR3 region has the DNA TGTGCCAGCAGCCGGGGGGCCGGGGAGCTGTTTTTT. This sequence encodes CASSRGAGELFF.

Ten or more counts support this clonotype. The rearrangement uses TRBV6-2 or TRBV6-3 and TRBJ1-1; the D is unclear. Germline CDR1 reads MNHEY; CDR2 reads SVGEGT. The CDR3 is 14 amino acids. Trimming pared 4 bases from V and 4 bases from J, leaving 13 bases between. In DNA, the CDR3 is TGTGCCAGCAGTTTTAGCCCCGTGCGCACTGAAGCTTTCTTT. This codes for CASSFSPVRTEAFF.

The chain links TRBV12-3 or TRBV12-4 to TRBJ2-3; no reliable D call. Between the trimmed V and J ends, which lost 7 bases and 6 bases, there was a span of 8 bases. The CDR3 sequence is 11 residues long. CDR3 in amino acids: CASKAWDTQYF. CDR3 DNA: TGTGCCAGCAAAGCATGGGATACGCAGTATTTT.

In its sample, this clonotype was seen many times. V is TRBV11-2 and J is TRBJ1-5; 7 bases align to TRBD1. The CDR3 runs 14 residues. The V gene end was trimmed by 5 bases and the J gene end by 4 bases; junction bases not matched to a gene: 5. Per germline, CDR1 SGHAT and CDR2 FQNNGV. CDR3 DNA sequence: TGTGCCAGCAGCCCAACAGGGGAAAATCAGCCCCAGCATTTT. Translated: CASSPTGENQPQHF. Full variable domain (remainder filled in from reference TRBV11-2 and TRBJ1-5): EAGVAQSPRYKIIEKRQSVAFWCNPISGHATLYWYQQILGQGPKLLIQFQNNGVVDDSQLPKDRFSAERLKGVDSTLKIQPAKLEDSAVYLCASSPTGENQPQHFGDGTRLSIL.

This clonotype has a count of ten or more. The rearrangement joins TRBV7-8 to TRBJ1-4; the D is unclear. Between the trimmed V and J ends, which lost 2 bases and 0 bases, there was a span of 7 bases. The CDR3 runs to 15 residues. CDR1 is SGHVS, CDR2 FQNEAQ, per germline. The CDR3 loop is CASSLMSATNEKLFF. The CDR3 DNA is TGTGCCAGCAGCTTAATGAGTGCAACTAATGAAAAACTGTTTTTT.

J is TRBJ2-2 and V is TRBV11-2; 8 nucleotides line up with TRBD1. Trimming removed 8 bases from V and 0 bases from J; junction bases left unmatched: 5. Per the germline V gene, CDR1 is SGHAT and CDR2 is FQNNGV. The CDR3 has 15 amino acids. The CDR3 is CASVRGLTNTGELFF. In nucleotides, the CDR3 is TGTGCCAGCGTCAGGGGGCTCACGAACACCGGGGAGCTGTTTTTT.

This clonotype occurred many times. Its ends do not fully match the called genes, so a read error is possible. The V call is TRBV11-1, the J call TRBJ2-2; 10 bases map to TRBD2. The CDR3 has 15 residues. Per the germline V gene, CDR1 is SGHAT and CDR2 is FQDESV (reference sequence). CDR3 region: CASNLAGGDTGELFF. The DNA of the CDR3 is TGTGCCAGCAACTTAGCGGGAGGCGACACCGGGGAGCTGTTTTTT.

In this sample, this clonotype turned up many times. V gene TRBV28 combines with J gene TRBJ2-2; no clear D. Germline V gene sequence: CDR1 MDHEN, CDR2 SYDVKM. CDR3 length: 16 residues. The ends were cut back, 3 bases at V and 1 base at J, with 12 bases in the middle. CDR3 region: CASSFLGQLNTGELFF. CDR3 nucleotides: TGTGCCAGCAGTTTTCTTGGGCAGCTGAACACCGGGGAGCTGTTTTTT. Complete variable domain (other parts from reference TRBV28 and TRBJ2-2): DVKVTQSSRYLVKRTGEKVFLECVQDMDHENMFWYRQDPGLGLRLIYFSYDVKMKEKGDIPEGYSVSREKKERFSLILESASTNQTSMYLCASSFLGQLNTGELFFGEGSRLTVL.

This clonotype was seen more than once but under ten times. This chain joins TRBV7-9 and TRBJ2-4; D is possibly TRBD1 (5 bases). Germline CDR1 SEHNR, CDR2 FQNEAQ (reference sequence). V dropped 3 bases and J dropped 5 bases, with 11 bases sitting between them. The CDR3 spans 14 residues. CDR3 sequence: CASSFPGRQNIQYF. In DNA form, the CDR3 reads TGTGCCAGCAGCTTCCCAGGGCGCCAAAACATTCAGTACTTC.

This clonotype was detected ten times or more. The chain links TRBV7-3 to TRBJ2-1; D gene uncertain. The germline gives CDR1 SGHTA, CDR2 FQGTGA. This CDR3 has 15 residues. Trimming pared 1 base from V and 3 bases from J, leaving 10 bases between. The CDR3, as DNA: TGTGCCAGCAGCTTAATTTCGACTCACTACAATGAGCAGTTCTTC. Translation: CASSLISTHYNEQFF.

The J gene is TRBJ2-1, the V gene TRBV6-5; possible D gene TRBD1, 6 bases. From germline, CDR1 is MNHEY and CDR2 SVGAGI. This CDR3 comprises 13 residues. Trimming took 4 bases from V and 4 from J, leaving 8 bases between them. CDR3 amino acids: CASSSDRYNEQFF. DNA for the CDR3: TGTGCCAGCAGTTCGGACAGATACAATGAGCAGTTCTTC.

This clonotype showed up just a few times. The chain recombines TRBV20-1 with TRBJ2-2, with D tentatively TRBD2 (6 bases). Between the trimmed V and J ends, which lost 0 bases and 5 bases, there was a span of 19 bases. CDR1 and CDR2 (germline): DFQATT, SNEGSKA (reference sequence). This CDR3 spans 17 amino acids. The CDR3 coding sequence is TGCAGTGCTAGAGATCCATCCTTCCTAGGAGGGACCGGGGAGCTGTTTTTT. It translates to CSARDPSFLGGTGELFF.